The 25 T cell receptor beta chains listed next were all sequenced from one sample in a study of response to subunit inactivated influenza vaccine. From the RT-PCR reads, TCRdb called clonotypes with MiXCR, one entry per CDR3 protein. Of hundreds of thousands of distinct CDR3 sequences listed, less than 20% are singletons. This specimen consisted of PBMCs from blood, obtained 11 to 12 days after vaccination. The receptor set was obtained from a man in his fifties who received an inactivated influenza vaccine.

The genes are TRBV4-3 and TRBJ1-1, with D hard to call. The ends were cut back, 1 base at V and 0 bases at J, with 15 bases in the middle. The CDR3 length is 17 residues. Germline CDR1 reads LGHNA; CDR2 reads YSLEER. CDR3 residues: CASSQVLSDYLNTEAFF. CDR3 sequence (DNA): TGCGCCAGCAGCCAAGTGCTGTCAGATTATCTGAACACTGAAGCTTTCTTT.

The chain is built from TRBV20-1 and TRBJ1-4, with TRBD1 identical over 7 bases. V was pared by 6 bases and J by 4 bases, with 8 bases of the junction left unmatched. The CDR3 loop spans 14 amino acids. CDR1 and CDR2 from the germline V gene are DFQATT and SNEGSKA (reference sequence). In nucleotides, the CDR3 is TGCAGTGCCGAACAGGGGTCGGGTAATGAAAAACTGTTTTTT. It codes for CSAEQGSGNEKLFF.

This clonotype has a handful of counts. The rearrangement joins TRBV12-3 or TRBV12-4 to TRBJ2-3; 8 bases are a match to TRBD2. Trimming cost V 4 bases and J 4 bases; bases outside gene matches: 10. The CDR3 has 16 residues. The CDR3 DNA sequence: TGTGCCAGCAGTTCCGCCGGGACTAGAGGCTCAGATACGCAGTATTTT. This encodes CASSSAGTRGSDTQYF.

Only a few counts were recorded for this clonotype. The chain employs TRBV6-5 and TRBJ2-3; D possibly corresponds to TRBD2 (5 bases). Trimming took 0 bases from V and 3 from J, leaving 10 bases between them. This CDR3 spans 15 amino acids. CDR1 is MNHEY, CDR2 SVGAGI, per germline. CDR3 loop: CASSYSELDTDTQYF. The CDR3 coding sequence is TGTGCCAGCAGTTACTCGGAACTAGATACAGATACGCAGTATTTT.

The chain combines TRBV11-2 with TRBJ2-1; D gene unclear. Germline V gives CDR1 SGHAT, CDR2 FQNNGV. The CDR3 spans 13 residues. Trimming took 5 bases from V and 3 from J, leaving 8 bases between them. The CDR3 sequence: CASSRGIYNEQFF. As DNA, the CDR3 is TGTGCCAGCAGCCGCGGTATCTACAATGAGCAGTTCTTC.

V and J are TRBV6-2 or TRBV6-3 and TRBJ2-1; maybe TRBD1 (6 bases). V was trimmed by 2 bases and J by 3 bases, leaving 8 bases between them. This CDR3 is 14 amino acids long. CDR1 is MNHEY, CDR2 SVGEGT, per germline. CDR3 sequence (DNA): TGTGCCAGCAGTTACGAGGACAGCTACAATGAGCAGTTCTTC. Its translation is CASSYEDSYNEQFF.

The genes are TRBV7-8 and TRBJ1-6, with D uncertain. From germline, CDR1 is SGHVS and CDR2 FQNEAQ. Trimming cost V 2 bases and J 0 bases, with 11 bases left between them. This CDR3 spans 17 amino acids. The CDR3 is CASSLPRLSSYNSPLHF. For the CDR3, the DNA is TGTGCCAGCAGCTTACCACGGCTGAGCTCCTATAATTCACCCCTCCACTTT. Together with reference TRBV7-8 and TRBJ1-6, the CDR3 gives the full variable domain: GAGVSQSPRYKVAKRGQDVALRCDPISGHVSLFWYQQALGQGPEFLTYFQNEAQLDKSGLPSDRFFAERPEGSVSTLKIQRTQQEDSAVYLCASSLPRLSSYNSPLHFGNGTRLTVT.

The chain couples TRBV5-1 to TRBJ2-3; no definite D call. The CDR3 runs to 14 residues. CDR1 and CDR2 (germline): SGHRS, YFSETQ. The V gene lost 0 bases and the J gene lost 5 bases, with 10 bases spanning the gap. The CDR3 DNA follows: TGCGCCAGCAGCTTGGAATGGGCCGGAGATACGCAGTATTTT. This sequence encodes CASSLEWAGDTQYF.

The CDR3 protein is CAISDLTGTQETQYF. In DNA, the CDR3 is TGTGCCATCAGTGATTTAACGGGTACCCAAGAGACCCAGTACTTC. The rearrangement uses TRBV10-3 and TRBJ2-5; D is undetermined. The germline gives CDR1 ENHRY, CDR2 SYGVKD. Trimming pared 3 bases from V and 1 base from J, leaving 12 bases between. This CDR3 comprises 15 residues.

This clonotype showed up just a few times. This chain joins TRBV27 and TRBJ2-3; 7 bases are shared with TRBD2. Germline V CDR1 and CDR2: MNHEY, SMNVEV (reference sequence). The CDR3 loop spans 18 amino acids. Trimming took 3 bases from V and 3 from J; bases not matched to a gene: 15. The CDR3 loop is CASSFGLAGVLRTDTQYF. CDR3 nucleotides: TGTGCCAGCAGTTTTGGTTTGGCGGGAGTGTTGAGGACAGATACGCAGTATTTT.

This clonotype was detected a few times. In DNA form, the CDR3 reads TGTGCCAGCAGTTACTCGTCAACTAGCGGGATAGACCTCCCCTACGAGCAGTACTTC. Translation: CASSYSSTSGIDLPYEQYF. V and J are TRBV6-5 and TRBJ2-7, with 10 bases lining up with TRBD2. This CDR3 has 19 residues. Germline CDR1 is MNHEY and CDR2 is SVGAGI. Trimming at V came to 0 bases and at J to 2 bases, leaving 13 bases not matched to a gene.

This chain links TRBV20-1 with TRBJ2-7; TRBD1 matches at 8 bases. The length of the CDR3 is 13 residues. With 4 bases clipped from V and 7 bases from J, the junction kept 9 bases outside the gene matches. The germline V gene encodes CDR1 DFQATT and CDR2 SNEGSKA (reference sequence). Written as DNA, the CDR3 is TGCAGTGCTATCAGGGGGCTGGTGAGGGAGCAGTACTTC. Translated, it gives CSAIRGLVREQYF.

The chain employs TRBV6-2 or TRBV6-3 and TRBJ2-5, with TRBD1 identical over 7 bases. CDR1 and CDR2 (germline): MNHEY, SVGEGT. The CDR3 runs 17 residues. Trimming removed 0 bases from V and 7 bases from J; junction bases left unmatched: 14. This CDR3 reads CASSYSWLARGNGTQYF. The CDR3 bases are TGTGCCAGCAGTTACTCGTGGCTCGCCAGGGGGAACGGGACCCAGTACTTC.

This clonotype has more than one count but fewer than ten. CDR3 protein: CASSLSGIDPYEQYF. CDR3 coding DNA: TGTGCCAGCAGTTTATCCGGGATAGATCCCTACGAGCAGTACTTC. The chain carries TRBV12-3 or TRBV12-4 and TRBJ2-7, with D possibly being TRBD2 (5 bases). This CDR3 has 15 residues. The V and J ends lost 2 bases and 2 bases respectively, with 13 bases between them.

This clonotype was observed a few times. The rearrangement joins TRBV15 to TRBJ1-2; D gene uncertain. The ends were cut back, 4 bases at V and 5 bases at J, with 8 bases in the middle. The CDR3 loop spans 12 amino acids. CDR1 and CDR2 (germline): LNHNV, YYDKDF (reference sequence). The CDR3 region is CATSKDGYGYTF. The CDR3 bases are TGTGCCACCAGCAAAGACGGATATGGCTACACCTTC. Full variable domain (outside the CDR3, taken from reference TRBV15 and TRBJ1-2): DAMVIQNPRYQVTQFGKPVTLSCSQTLNHNVMYWYQQKSSQAPKLLFHYYDKDFNNEADTPDNFQSRRPNTSFCFLDIRSPGLGDTAMYLCATSKDGYGYTFGSGTRLTVV.

This sequence joins TRBV4-3 and TRBJ2-7; D is possibly TRBD1 (7 bases). The CDR3 length is 14 residues. Trimming shortened V by 0 bases and J by 6 bases, and 12 bases separated the two germline ends. Germline lookup yields CDR1 LGHNA and CDR2 YSLEER. Here the CDR3 DNA reads TGCGCCAGCAGCCAAGATTGGCAGGGGGGCGAGCAGTACTTC. It codes for CASSQDWQGGEQYF.

There are a few counts of this clonotype. The chain recombines TRBV7-2 with TRBJ1-1, with 7 bases matching TRBD1. Germline CDR1 reads SGHTA; CDR2 reads FQGNSA. V dropped 6 bases and J dropped 1; count of bases not matched to a gene: 14. The CDR3 extends over 17 amino acids. The DNA of the CDR3 is TGTGCCAGCAGGTGGACAGGATCACTTGTGGGGAACACTGAAGCTTTCTTT. It translates to CASRWTGSLVGNTEAFF.

This clonotype showed up just a few times. V is TRBV5-6 and J is TRBJ2-2; D possibly corresponds to TRBD1 (6 bases). This CDR3 is 16 amino acids long. The ends were cut back, 3 bases at V and 5 bases at J, with 17 bases in the middle. CDR1 and CDR2 from the germline V gene are SGHDT and YYEEEE. CDR3: CASSSSRTGQTGELFF. CDR3 in DNA: TGTGCCAGCAGCTCGAGTAGAACAGGACAGACCGGGGAGCTGTTTTTT.

This clonotype was detected only a few times. The rearrangement uses TRBV5-1 and TRBJ2-1; no clear D gene. CDR1 is SGHRS, CDR2 YFSETQ, per germline. V was trimmed by 5 bases and J by 5 bases, leaving 8 bases between them. CDR3 length: 12 residues. CDR3 protein: CASSRENNEQFF. The CDR3 DNA reads as TGCGCCAGCAGTCGAGAGAACAATGAGCAGTTCTTC.

This clonotype was recorded a few times. The chain combines TRBV4-1 with TRBJ2-3; 7 bases match TRBD2. In germline, CDR1 is MGHRA, CDR2 YSYEKL. After removal of 4 bases from V and 5 bases from J, the junction contained 9 bases not matched to a gene. The CDR3 length is 15 residues. CDR3 loop: CASSPSAGLGDTQYF. DNA of the CDR3: TGCGCCAGCAGCCCGTCAGCGGGGCTGGGAGATACGCAGTATTTT.

This clonotype was picked up many times. The chain is built from TRBV28 and TRBJ1-6; no firm D call. CDR1 is MDHEN and CDR2 is SYDVKM in the germline V gene. There are 15 residues in the CDR3. Trimming took off 8 bases at V and 4 bases at J, with 15 bases between the two ends. The DNA for the CDR3 is TGTGCCAGCCTCGCGGGGAGGACTTATAATTCACCCCTCCACTTT. It codes for CASLAGRTYNSPLHF.

This clonotype was detected a few times. The gene calls are TRBV2 and TRBJ2-5, with TRBD1 matching 10 bases. The CDR3 runs 14 residues. CDR1 is SNHLY and CDR2 is FYNNEI in the germline V gene. Trimming took 6 bases from V and 3 from J; bases not matched to a gene: 4. CDR3 region: CASREGTGEETQYF. CDR3 DNA sequence: TGTGCCAGCAGAGAGGGGACAGGGGAAGAGACCCAGTACTTC.

The J gene is TRBJ2-7, the V gene TRBV4-1; possibly TRBD2 for D (5 bases). Germline loops: CDR1 MGHRA, CDR2 YSYEKL. V lost 0 bases and J lost 3, with 15 bases in between. The CDR3 loop spans 16 amino acids. CDR3 sequence (DNA): TGCGCCAGCAGCCAAGATTCTGGCGGACTCTACTACGAGCAGTACTTC. It codes for CASSQDSGGLYYEQYF.

The chain is built from TRBV6-1 and TRBJ2-6; no firm D call. V lost 6 bases and J 2 bases, leaving 11 bases between the germline ends. The CDR3 is made up of 15 amino acids. Per germline, CDR1 MNHNS and CDR2 SASEGT. The CDR3 nucleotides read TGTGCCAGCAGGCCCGATTGGGCTGGGGCCAACGTCCTGACTTTC. The encoded protein is CASRPDWAGANVLTF.

This sequence joins TRBV28 and TRBJ2-1; 13 bases fit TRBD2. This CDR3 comprises 20 residues. The trim removed 4 bases at V and 4 bases at J, leaving 16 bases unmatched. The V gene's germline CDR1 is MDHEN and CDR2 SYDVKM. The CDR3 loop is CASSSPLRTSGGRPYNEQFF. CDR3 DNA: TGTGCCAGCAGTTCGCCCCTACGGACTAGCGGGGGACGCCCATACAATGAGCAGTTCTTC.